The TCR beta chain under discussion was sequenced for a study of human T cells and chemical hapten exposure. The time point here: patch test 2, 6 weeks after DPC sensitization. Documented treatment: therapeutic diphenylcyclopropenone sensitization with weekly scalp DPC. The CDR3 has 16 amino acids. V was shortened by 2 bases and J by 0 bases, with 11 bases between the two germline ends. Germline lookup yields CDR1 MNHNS and CDR2 SASEGT. This clonotype was detected ten times or more. TCRdb reprocessed the RACE reads via MiXCR and lists one record per CDR3 protein. The repertoire consists of fewer than 95,000 distinct CDR3 sequences, with approximately 11% occurring once and the leading ten covering under 2.5%.

V is TRBV6-1 and J is TRBJ1-3; D ambiguous. This clonotype was obtained from a middle-aged man with alopecia areata. Some clones in this sample may be carry-over from other donors' samples. The material was whole blood, obtained in connection with sensitization to the hapten diphenylcyclopropenone (DPC). CDR3 in amino acids: CASSESSASSGNTIYF. The CDR3 DNA sequence: TGTGCCAGCAGTGAATCTTCGGCAAGCTCTGGAAACACCATATATTTT.